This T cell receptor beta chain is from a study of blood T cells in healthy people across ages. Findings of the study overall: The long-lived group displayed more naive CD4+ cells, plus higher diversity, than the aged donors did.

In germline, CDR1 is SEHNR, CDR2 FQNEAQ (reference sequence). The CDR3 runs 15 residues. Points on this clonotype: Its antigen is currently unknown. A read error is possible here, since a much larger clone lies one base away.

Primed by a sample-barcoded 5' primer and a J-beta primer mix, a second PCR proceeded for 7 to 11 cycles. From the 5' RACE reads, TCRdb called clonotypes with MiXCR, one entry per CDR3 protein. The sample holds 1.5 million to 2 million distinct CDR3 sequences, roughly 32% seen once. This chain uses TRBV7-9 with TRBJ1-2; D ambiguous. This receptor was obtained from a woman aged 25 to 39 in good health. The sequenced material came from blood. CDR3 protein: CANSLTSGLGYGYTF. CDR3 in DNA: TGTGCCAACAGCTTAACCAGCGGTCTGGGTTATGGCTACACCTTC.